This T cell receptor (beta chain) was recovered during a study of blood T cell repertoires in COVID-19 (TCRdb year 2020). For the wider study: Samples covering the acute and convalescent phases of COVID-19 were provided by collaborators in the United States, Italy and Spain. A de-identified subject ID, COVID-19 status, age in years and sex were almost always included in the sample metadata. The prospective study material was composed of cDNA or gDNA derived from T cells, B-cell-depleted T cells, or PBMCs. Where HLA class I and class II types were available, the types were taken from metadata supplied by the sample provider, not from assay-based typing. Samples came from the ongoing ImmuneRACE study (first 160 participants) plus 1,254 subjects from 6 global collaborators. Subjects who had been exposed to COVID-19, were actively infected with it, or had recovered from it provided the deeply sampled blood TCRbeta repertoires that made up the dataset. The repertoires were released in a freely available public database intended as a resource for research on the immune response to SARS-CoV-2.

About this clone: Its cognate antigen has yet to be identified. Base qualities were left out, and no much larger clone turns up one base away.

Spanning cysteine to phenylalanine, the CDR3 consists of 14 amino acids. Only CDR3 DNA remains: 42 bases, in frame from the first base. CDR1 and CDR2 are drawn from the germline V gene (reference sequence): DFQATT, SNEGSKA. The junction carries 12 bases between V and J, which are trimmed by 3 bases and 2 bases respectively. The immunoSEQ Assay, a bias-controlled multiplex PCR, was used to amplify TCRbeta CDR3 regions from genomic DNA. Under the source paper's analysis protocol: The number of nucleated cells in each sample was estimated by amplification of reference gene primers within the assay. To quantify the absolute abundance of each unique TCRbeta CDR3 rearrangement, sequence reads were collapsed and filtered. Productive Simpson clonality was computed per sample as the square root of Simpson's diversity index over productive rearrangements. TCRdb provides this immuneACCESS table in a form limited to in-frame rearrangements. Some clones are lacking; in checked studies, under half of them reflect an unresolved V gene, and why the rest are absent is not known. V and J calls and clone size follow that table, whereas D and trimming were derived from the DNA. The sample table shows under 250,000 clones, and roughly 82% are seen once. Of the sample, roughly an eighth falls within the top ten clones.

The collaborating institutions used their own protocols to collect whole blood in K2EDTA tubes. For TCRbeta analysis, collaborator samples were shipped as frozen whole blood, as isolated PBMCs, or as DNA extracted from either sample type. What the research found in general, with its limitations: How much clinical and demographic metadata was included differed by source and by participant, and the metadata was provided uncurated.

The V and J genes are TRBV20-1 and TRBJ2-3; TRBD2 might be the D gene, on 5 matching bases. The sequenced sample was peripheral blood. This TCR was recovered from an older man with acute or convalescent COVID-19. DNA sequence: TGCAGTGCTAGTTGGGTTAGCGCCACAGATACGCAGTATTTT. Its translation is CSASWVSATDTQYF.